The T cell receptor beta chain under discussion was sequenced for a study of beta chain features in type 1 diabetes. General observations from the study: Moderate yet significant TCRB CDR3 shortening was seen in Type 1 diabetes patients in all four CD4+ subsets.

This clone turned up a few times. Its antigen is currently unknown. Expressed TCRB transcripts got sequenced, as all isolated RNA was reverse transcribed. The repertoire was sequenced with immunoSEQ multiplex PCR; TCRdb's copy has only in-frame clones and lacks some. The sample contains 600,000 or so clones, about 14% of which appear only once. V was clipped by 4 bases and J by 4 bases, with 9 bases between them. Germline-derived CDR1 and CDR2 are SGHKS and YYEKEE (reference sequence). This CDR3 spans 12 amino acids. This TCR was recovered from a man younger than 35 with type 1 diabetes. The chain uses TRBV5-5 and TRBJ2-7, with D possibly being TRBD1 (5 bases). The sample was naive CD4+ T cells from blood. CDR3 coding DNA: TGTGCCAGCAGCACCTCAGGGTACGAGCAGTACTTC. It encodes CASSTSGYEQYF. The full variable domain, its missing parts supplied by reference TRBV5-5 and TRBJ2-7, is DAGVTQSPTHLIKTRGQQVTLRCSPISGHKSVSWYQQVLGQGPQFIFQYYEKEERGRGNFPDRFSARQFPNYSSELNVNALLLGDSALYLCASSTSGYEQYFGPGTRLTVT.